This T cell receptor (beta chain) was profiled in a study of blood T cell repertoires in COVID-19. Measured with immunoSEQ multiplex PCR; TCRdb has only the in-frame clones, and not every one. Here the sample spans fewer than 150,000 clones, less than 85% being singletons. Sequences were obtained from peripheral blood. This clonotype originated in a man aged 45 to 65 with acute or convalescent COVID-19.

The CDR3 region has the DNA TGTGCCAGCAGCCAAGGGACTAGCCGGTCCTACAATGAGCAGTTCTTC. It specifies CASSQGTSRSYNEQFF. This chain links TRBV7-6 with TRBJ2-1, with 9 bases that match TRBD2. V was pared by 5 bases and J by 1 base, with 6 bases of the junction left unmatched. The CDR3 consists of 16 residues. The germline V gene encodes CDR1 SGHVS and CDR2 FNYEAQ.